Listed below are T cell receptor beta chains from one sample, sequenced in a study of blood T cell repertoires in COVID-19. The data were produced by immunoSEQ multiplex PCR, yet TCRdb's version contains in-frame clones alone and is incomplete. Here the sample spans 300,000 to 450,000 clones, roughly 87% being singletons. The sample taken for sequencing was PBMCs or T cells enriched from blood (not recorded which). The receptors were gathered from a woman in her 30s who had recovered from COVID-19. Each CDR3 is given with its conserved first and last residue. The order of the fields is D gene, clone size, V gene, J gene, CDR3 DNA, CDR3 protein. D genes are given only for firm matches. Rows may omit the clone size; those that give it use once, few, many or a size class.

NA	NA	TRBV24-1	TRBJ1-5	TGTGCCACCAGTGACTCAGGTCAGCCCCAGCATTTT	CATSDSGQPQHF
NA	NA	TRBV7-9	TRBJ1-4	TGTGCCAGCAGCTTAGACCAGGGTGAAAAACTGTTTTTT	CASSLDQGEKLFF
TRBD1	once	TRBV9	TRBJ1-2	TGTGCCAGCAGCGTTCCCGGGACAGGGAATGATGGCTACACCTTC	CASSVPGTGNDGYTF
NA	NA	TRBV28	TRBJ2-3	TGTGCCAGCAGTTCTAAGCGGAGACCCACAGATACGCAGTATTTT	CASSSKRRPTDTQYF
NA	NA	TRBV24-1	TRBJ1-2	TGTGCCACCAGTGATGCCACCCCGGGGAAAAGCGATGGCTACACCTTC	CATSDATPGKSDGYTF
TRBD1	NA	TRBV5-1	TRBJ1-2	TGCGCCAGCAGCTTACAGGGACAGAACTATGGCTACACCTTC	CASSLQGQNYGYTF
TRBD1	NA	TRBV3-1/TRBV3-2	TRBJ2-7	TGTGCCAGCAGCCAAGATCGGGTGGGACAGGGCTCCTACGAGCAGTACTTC	CASSQDRVGQGSYEQYF
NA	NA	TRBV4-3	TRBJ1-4	TGCGCCAGCAGGAAGGAGGAGGAAAAACTGTTTTTT	CASRKEEEKLFF
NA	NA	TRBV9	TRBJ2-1	TGTGCCAGCAGCGTTCTGCCGGGACACCGTGGACCCAATGAGCAGTTCTTC	CASSVLPGHRGPNEQFF
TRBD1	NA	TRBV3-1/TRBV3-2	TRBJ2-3	TGTGCCAGCAGCCAGACAGGGGGCACAGATACGCAGTATTTT	CASSQTGGTDTQYF
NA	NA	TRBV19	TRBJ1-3	TGTGCCAGTAGTATTGAGGGGGGGCCTGGAAACACCATATATTTT	CASSIEGGPGNTIYF
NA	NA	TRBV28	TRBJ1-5	TGTGCCAGCAGGCCAACAGGGAGCGGCAATCAGCCCCAGCATTTT	CASRPTGSGNQPQHF
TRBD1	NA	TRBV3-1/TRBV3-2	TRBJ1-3	TGTGCCAGCAGCCAAATGAGGACAGGGGGGAGCTCTGGAAACACCATATATTTT	CASSQMRTGGSSGNTIYF
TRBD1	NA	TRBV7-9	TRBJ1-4	TGTGCCAGCACTTCCGACAGGGTTAATGAAAAACTGTTTTTT	CASTSDRVNEKLFF
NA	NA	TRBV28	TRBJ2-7	TGTGCCAGCAGTTTAGGGCGGGGACAGCCTTTTTCCTACGAGCAGTACTTC	CASSLGRGQPFSYEQYF
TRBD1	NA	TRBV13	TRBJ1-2	TGTGCCAGCAGCCCCGCAGGGGGTATCTATGGCTACACCTTC	CASSPAGGIYGYTF
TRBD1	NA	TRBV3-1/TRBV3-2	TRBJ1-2	TGTGCCAGCAGCCCCGGGACAGGGATGGACTATGGCTACACCTTC	CASSPGTGMDYGYTF
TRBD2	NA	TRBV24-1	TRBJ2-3	TGTGCCACCAGGCCAGCGGGGAGCACAGATACGCAGTATTTT	CATRPAGSTDTQYF
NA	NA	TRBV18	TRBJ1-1	TGTGCCAGCTCACCAATACAGACGAACACTGAAGCTTTCTTT	CASSPIQTNTEAFF
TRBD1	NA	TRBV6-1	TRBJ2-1	TGTGCCAGCAGTGAAGCTGGGGACAGCTCCTACAATGAGCAGTTCTTC	CASSEAGDSSYNEQFF
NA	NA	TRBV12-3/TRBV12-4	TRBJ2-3	TGTGCCAGCGCGGGGACCCCGGGGGCGCAGTATTTT	CASAGTPGAQYF
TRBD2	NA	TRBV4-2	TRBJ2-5	TGTGCCAGCAGCCAAGTAGTAGCGGGGGGGCGGGAGACCCAGTACTTC	CASSQVVAGGRETQYF
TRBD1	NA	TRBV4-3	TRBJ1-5	TGCGCCAGCCTAGGGGGCTCGCGGCAGCCCCAGCATTTT	CASLGGSRQPQHF
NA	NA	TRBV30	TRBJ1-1	TGTGCCTGTATTATGGCGGACAGATTCAACACTGAAGCTTTCTTT	CACIMADRFNTEAFF
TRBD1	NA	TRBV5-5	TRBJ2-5	TGTGCCAGCAGCCCGACCACTCCCTGGGCAGGGGGCATGAGGGAGACCCAGTACTTC	CASSPTTPWAGGMRETQYF
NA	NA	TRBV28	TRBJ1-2	TGTGCCAGCAGACAGCCACCCTATGGCTACACCTTC	CASRQPPYGYTF
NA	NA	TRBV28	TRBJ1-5	TGTGCCAGCATTTCTATTTTGACAGCTCATCAGCCCCAGCATTTT	CASISILTAHQPQHF
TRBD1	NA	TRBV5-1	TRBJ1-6	TGCGCCAGCAGCTTGGGGGACAGACTACTAAATTCACCCCTCCACTTT	CASSLGDRLLNSPLHF